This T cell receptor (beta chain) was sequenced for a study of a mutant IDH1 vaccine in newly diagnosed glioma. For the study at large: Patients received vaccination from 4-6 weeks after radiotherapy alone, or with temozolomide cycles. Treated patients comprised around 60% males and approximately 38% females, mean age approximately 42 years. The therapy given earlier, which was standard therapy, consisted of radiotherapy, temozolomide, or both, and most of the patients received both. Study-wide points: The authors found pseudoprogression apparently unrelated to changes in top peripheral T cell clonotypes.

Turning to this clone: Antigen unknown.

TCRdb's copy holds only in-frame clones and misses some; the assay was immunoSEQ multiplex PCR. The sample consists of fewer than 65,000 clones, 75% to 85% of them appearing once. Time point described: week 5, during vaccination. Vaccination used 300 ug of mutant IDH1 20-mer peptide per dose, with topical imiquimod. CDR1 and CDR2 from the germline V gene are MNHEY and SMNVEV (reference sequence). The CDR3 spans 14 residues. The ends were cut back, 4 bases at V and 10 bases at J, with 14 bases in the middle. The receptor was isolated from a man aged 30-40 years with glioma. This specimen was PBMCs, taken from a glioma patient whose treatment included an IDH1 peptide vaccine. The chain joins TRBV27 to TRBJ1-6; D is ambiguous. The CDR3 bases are TGTGCCAGCAGTTCAACTGGCTACTACTCACCCCTCCACTTT. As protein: CASSSTGYYSPLHF.